These T cell receptor beta chains were read from a single sample in a study of cytomegalovirus exposure and HLA in healthy donors. Using immunoSEQ multiplex PCR, the repertoire was profiled, and TCRdb retains in-frame clones only, with some absent. This sample has some 150,000 clones, with roughly 80% found just once. The source material was PBMCs. The receptors originated from a man aged 35-49 years in good health and CMV-seropositive. The CDR3 runs from the conserved cysteine through the conserved F or W. A D gene is named only where the DNA matches it firmly. Clone size is shown for a subset of rows, as once, few, many or a class of expanded clone.

v_call	j_call	d_call	clone_size	cdr3_nt	cdr3_aa
TRBV7-9	TRBJ1-1	TRBD1	.	TGTGCCAGCAGGCAATACGACAGGGCCCCCGAAGCTTTCTTT	CASRQYDRAPEAFF
TRBV28	TRBJ2-3	TRBD2	.	TGTGCCAGCGGCACCGCCGGGACTAGCGGTCTCACAGATACGCAGTATTTT	CASGTAGTSGLTDTQYF
TRBV4-2	TRBJ1-5	.	.	TGTGCCAGCAGCCAAGCCGCGGAGAATCAGCCCCAGCATTTT	CASSQAAENQPQHF
TRBV9	TRBJ2-5	TRBD1	.	TGTGCCAGTGGACAGGGCCTAAGAGAGACCCAGTACTTC	CASGQGLRETQYF
TRBV9	TRBJ1-2	TRBD1	.	TGTGCCAGCAGCGACAGGGGTTATGGCTACACCTTC	CASSDRGYGYTF
TRBV7-2	TRBJ2-1	.	.	TGTGCCAGCAGCCAGACTCCGGACAGTTACAATGAGCAGTTCTTC	CASSQTPDSYNEQFF
TRBV7-3	TRBJ2-7	TRBD1	few	TGTGCCAGCAGCTTATATGAGGGGGCTGCCTCCTACGAGCAGTACTTC	CASSLYEGAASYEQYF
TRBV28	TRBJ1-5	.	few	TGTGCCAGCAGTTTCAAGGGGTCATACAATCAGCCCCAGCATTTT	CASSFKGSYNQPQHF
TRBV7-2	TRBJ2-2	.	.	TGTGCCAGCAGCTTCGGTTATACCGGGGAGCTGTTTTTT	CASSFGYTGELFF
TRBV6-1	TRBJ2-7	.	.	TGTGCCAGCACAGTTCAGGGTCGTTCAGACGAGCAGTACTTC	CASTVQGRSDEQYF
TRBV5-1	TRBJ2-7	.	.	TGCGCCAGCAGCGTGACAAGAACCTACGAGCAGTACTTC	CASSVTRTYEQYF
TRBV6-6	TRBJ2-7	.	.	TGTGCCAGCACCGAGGGCCCCTACGAGCAGTACTTC	CASTEGPYEQYF
TRBV7-7	TRBJ2-3	.	.	TGTGCCAGCAGCTTAGTGGGTAGCGGCACAGATACGCAGTATTTT	CASSLVGSGTDTQYF
TRBV27	TRBJ1-3	.	.	TGTGCCAGCACTCCCCCGGGGGGAGGTGGAAACACCATATATTTT	CASTPPGGGGNTIYF
TRBV19	TRBJ1-2	TRBD1	.	TGTGCCAGTAGCCTCGGGGCAGGGGGCCCGAACTATGGCTACACCTTC	CASSLGAGGPNYGYTF
TRBV12-2	TRBJ1-4	.	.	TGTGCAAGTCGCTTAGGCAGTCTTATTAATGAAAAACTGTTTTTT	CASRLGSLINEKLFF
TRBV5-5	TRBJ2-1	TRBD2	.	TGTGCCAGCAGCTTGACTCTAGCGGGAGGGGTTAGCTCCTACAATGAGCAGTTCTTC	CASSLTLAGGVSSYNEQFF
TRBV13	TRBJ2-3	TRBD2	.	TGTGCCAGCAGCTTAGTTAGCGGGGCGGTCGATACGCAGTATTTT	CASSLVSGAVDTQYF
TRBV19	TRBJ2-5	.	.	TGTGCCAGTAGTATTATGTCCCAAGAGACCCAGTACTTC	CASSIMSQETQYF
TRBV19	TRBJ1-1	TRBD1	.	TGTGCCAGTAGTCCCGACAGGGTAATTACTGAAGCTTTCTTT	CASSPDRVITEAFF
TRBV7-2	TRBJ1-5	.	.	TGTGCCAGCAGCCCCACAGGGACGGTAAATCAGCCCCAGCATTTT	CASSPTGTVNQPQHF
TRBV29-1	TRBJ2-7	.	.	TGCAGCGTTGAAGGGCAAACCTACGAGCAGTACTTC	CSVEGQTYEQYF
TRBV28	TRBJ2-2	.	.	TGTGCCAGCAGCCTAGTGAACCGCAACACCGGGGAGCTGTTTTTT	CASSLVNRNTGELFF
TRBV6-5	TRBJ2-7	TRBD1	.	TGTGCCAGCAGTTACCTGGACAGGGGGCTAGATGAGCAGTACTTC	CASSYLDRGLDEQYF
TRBV10-2	TRBJ2-1	TRBD2	.	TGCGCCAGCAGGGCCAATGGCGGGAGAATGAATGAGCAGTTCTTC	CASRANGGRMNEQFF
TRBV5-1	TRBJ2-5	TRBD2	.	TGCGCCAGCAGCCCGGGACTAGCGGGAGGGATGGAGACCCAGTACTTC	CASSPGLAGGMETQYF
TRBV4-3	TRBJ1-3	.	.	TGCGCCAGCAGCCAAGATCCTCTGGCGTACAGCTCTGGAAACACCATATATTTT	CASSQDPLAYSSGNTIYF
TRBV6-6	TRBJ1-5	TRBD1	.	TGTGCCAGCAGTGCACAGGGGTTGAGCAATCAGCCCCAGCATTTT	CASSAQGLSNQPQHF
TRBV5-1	TRBJ1-1	.	.	TGCGCCAGCAGCTTGGGAACAGGGATGGACACTGAAGCTTTCTTT	CASSLGTGMDTEAFF
TRBV28	TRBJ2-4	TRBD2	few	TGTGCCAGCAGTTTCGCACTAGCGGAGATAGCCAAAAACATTCAGTACTTC	CASSFALAEIAKNIQYF
TRBV13	TRBJ1-2	TRBD1	.	TGTGCCAGCAGCTTAGCCAGGACAGGAAAAGCCTATGGCTACACCTTC	CASSLARTGKAYGYTF
TRBV7-2	TRBJ1-6	TRBD1	.	TGTGCCAGCAGCCGTCAGGGGGCTGATTCACCCCTCCACTTT	CASSRQGADSPLHF
TRBV6-5	TRBJ1-3	.	.	TGTGCCAGCAGTGACCGGGAAAAGGGAAACACCATATATTTT	CASSDREKGNTIYF
TRBV6-1	TRBJ1-2	.	few	TGTGCCAGCAGTGAAACCCAGGGAACAAGCGGGACGAATGGCTACACCTTC	CASSETQGTSGTNGYTF
TRBV28	TRBJ1-4	.	.	TGTGCCAGCCAGGGTGAAAAACTGTTTTTT	CASQGEKLFF
TRBV2	TRBJ2-6	.	.	TGTGCCAGCAGTGAAGTCCGGGGGGCTTCCAACGTCCTGACTTTC	CASSEVRGASNVLTF
TRBV28	TRBJ2-5	.	.	TGTGCCAGCAGTTTACCACAGGGGAGGGAGACCCAGTACTTC	CASSLPQGRETQYF
TRBV5-1	TRBJ1-2	.	.	TGCGCCAGCAGCTTGGGCGGAACTAACTATGGCTACACCTTC	CASSLGGTNYGYTF
TRBV5-8	TRBJ1-2	TRBD1	.	TGTGCCAGCAGCTTGGCCGGGACAGGGGTAGTCGGCTACACCTTC	CASSLAGTGVVGYTF